The sample holds many counts of the clone carrying this T cell receptor (beta chain). The antigen is unknown. Per the germline V gene, CDR1 is PRHDT and CDR2 is FYEKMQ (reference sequence). The ends lost 4 bases at V and 7 bases at J; junction bases unmatched: 6. The CDR3 totals 13 residues. The data are from a study of T-cell reconstitution after alpha-beta-depleted transplantation in children. Study-wide results and limits: The authors attributed T-cell counts and diversity one year after transplant mostly to newly produced T cells. At around two months after transplant, the alpha-beta T cells were reportedly derived from several hundred expanded clones that came from non-depleted graft cells. After transplant, high TCRbeta diversity at day 60 in some patients arose from surviving recipient T cells and thymic progenitors.

The authors prepared the TCRbeta library with unique molecular identifiers. MiXCR, applied by TCRdb to the PCR reads, yields one record per CDR3 protein. Of about 32,000 distinct CDR3 sequences listed, approximately 7% are singletons. The J gene is TRBJ2-7, the V gene TRBV13, with TRBD1 matching 8 bases. The receptor comes from a child younger than two who had a stem cell transplant for acute myeloid leukemia, so the T cells may come from the graft donor. The sequencing used peripheral blood, collected 60 days after TCRalphabeta/CD19-depleted stem cell transplant. CDR3 residues: CASSSGTGGEQYF. Written as DNA, the CDR3 is TGTGCCAGCAGCTCCGGGACAGGCGGGGAGCAGTACTTC. The full variable domain, completed using reference TRBV13 and TRBJ2-7, is AAGVIQSPRHLIKEKRETATLKCYPIPRHDTVYWYQQGPGQDPQFLISFYEKMQSDKGSIPDRFSAQQFSDYHSELNMSSLELGDSALYFCASSSGTGGEQYFGPGTRLTVT.